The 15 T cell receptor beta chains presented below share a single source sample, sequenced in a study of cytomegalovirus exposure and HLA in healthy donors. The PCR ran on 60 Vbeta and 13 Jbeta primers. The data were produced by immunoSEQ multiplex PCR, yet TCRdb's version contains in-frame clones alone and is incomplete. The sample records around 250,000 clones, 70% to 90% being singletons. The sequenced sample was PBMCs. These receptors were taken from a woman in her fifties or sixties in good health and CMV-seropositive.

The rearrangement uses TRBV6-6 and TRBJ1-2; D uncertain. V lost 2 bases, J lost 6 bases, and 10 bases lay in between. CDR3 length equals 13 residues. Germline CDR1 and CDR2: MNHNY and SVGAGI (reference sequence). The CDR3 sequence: CASSYPEANGYTF. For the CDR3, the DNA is TGTGCCAGCAGTTACCCTGAGGCGAATGGCTACACCTTC.

The CDR3 region is CATSFDHGTGIGNTIYF. In DNA, the CDR3 is TGTGCCACCAGCTTCGACCACGGGACAGGGATTGGAAACACCATATATTTT. V gene TRBV15 combines with J gene TRBJ1-3, with 9 bases that match TRBD1. This CDR3 contains 17 residues. Germline CDR1 reads LNHNV; CDR2 reads YYDKDF (reference sequence). J gave up 3 bases and V 5 bases, and 11 bases lay outside the gene matches.

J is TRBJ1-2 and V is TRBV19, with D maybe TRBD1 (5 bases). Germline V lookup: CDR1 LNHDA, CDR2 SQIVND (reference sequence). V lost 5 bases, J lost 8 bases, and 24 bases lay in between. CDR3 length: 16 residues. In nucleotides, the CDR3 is TGTGCCAGTAGTGCCGAGGGTCCGGGGGATTTAGAGGGCTACACCTTC. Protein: CASSAEGPGDLEGYTF.

CDR3 region: CASRSNRDTEAFF. In DNA form, the CDR3 reads TGTGCCAGCAGATCCAACAGGGACACTGAAGCTTTCTTT. V is TRBV6-5 and J is TRBJ1-1; D may be TRBD1 (6 bases). V was shortened by 6 bases and J by 3 bases, with 11 bases between the two germline ends. From germline, CDR1 is MNHEY and CDR2 SVGAGI. This CDR3 has 13 residues.

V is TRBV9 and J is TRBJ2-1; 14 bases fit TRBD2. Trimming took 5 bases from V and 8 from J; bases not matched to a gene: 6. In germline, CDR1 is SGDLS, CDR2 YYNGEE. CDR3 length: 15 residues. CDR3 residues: CASRETGLAGDEQFF. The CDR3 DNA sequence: TGTGCCAGCAGGGAGACGGGACTAGCGGGAGATGAGCAGTTCTTC.

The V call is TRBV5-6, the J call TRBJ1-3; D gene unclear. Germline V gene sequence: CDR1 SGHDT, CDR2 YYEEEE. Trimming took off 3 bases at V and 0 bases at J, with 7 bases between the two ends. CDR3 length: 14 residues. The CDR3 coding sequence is TGTGCCAGCAGCTCCACAGACTCTGGAAACACCATATATTTT. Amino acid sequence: CASSSTDSGNTIYF.

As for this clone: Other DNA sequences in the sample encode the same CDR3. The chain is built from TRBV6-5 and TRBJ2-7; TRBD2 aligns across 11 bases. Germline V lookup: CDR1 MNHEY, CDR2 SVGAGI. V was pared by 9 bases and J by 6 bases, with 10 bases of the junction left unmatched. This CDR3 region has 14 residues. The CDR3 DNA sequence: TGTGCCAGTCGGTTGACTAGCGGGAAACGCGAGCAGTACTTC. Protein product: CASRLTSGKREQYF.

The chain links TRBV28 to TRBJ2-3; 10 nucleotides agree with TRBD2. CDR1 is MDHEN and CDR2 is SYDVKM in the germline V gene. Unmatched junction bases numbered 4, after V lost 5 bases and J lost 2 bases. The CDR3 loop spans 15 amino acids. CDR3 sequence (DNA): TGTGCCAGCAGTGAAGGACTAGCGGACACAGATACGCAGTATTTT. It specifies CASSEGLADTDTQYF. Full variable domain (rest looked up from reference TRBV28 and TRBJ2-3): DVKVTQSSRYLVKRTGEKVFLECVQDMDHENMFWYRQDPGLGLRLIYFSYDVKMKEKGDIPEGYSVSREKKERFSLILESASTNQTSMYLCASSEGLADTDTQYFGPGTRLTVL.

The CDR3 is CAWSWTAGNTIYF. CDR3 DNA sequence: TGTGCCTGGAGTTGGACTGCTGGAAACACCATATATTTT. The rearrangement uses TRBV30 and TRBJ1-3; D remains unclear. Germline V gene lookup returns CDR1 GTSNPN and CDR2 SVGIG (reference sequence). The ends were cut back, 2 bases at V and 2 bases at J, with 7 bases in the middle. This CDR3 is 13 amino acids long. The full variable domain, in which reference TRBV30 and TRBJ1-3 provide the parts outside the CDR3, is SQTIHQWPATLVQPVGSPLSLECTVEGTSNPNLYWYRQAAGRGLQLLFYSVGIGQISSEVPQNLSASRPQDRQFILSSKKLLLSDSGFYLCAWSWTAGNTIYFGEGSWLTVV.

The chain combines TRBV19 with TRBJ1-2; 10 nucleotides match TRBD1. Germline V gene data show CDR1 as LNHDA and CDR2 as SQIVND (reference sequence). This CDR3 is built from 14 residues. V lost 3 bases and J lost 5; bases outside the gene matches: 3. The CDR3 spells CASSIWDRGYGYTF. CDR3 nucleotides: TGTGCCAGTAGTATTTGGGACAGGGGATATGGCTACACCTTC.

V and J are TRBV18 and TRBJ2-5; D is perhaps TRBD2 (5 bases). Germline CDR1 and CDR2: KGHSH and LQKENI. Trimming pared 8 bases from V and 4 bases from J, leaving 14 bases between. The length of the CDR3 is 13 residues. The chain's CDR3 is CASLRTEAETQYF. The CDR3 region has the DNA TGTGCCAGCCTCCGGACTGAAGCAGAGACCCAGTACTTC.

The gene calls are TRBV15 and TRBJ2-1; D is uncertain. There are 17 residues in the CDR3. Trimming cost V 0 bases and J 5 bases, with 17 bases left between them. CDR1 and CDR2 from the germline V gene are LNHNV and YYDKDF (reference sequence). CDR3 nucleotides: TGTGCCACCAGCAGAGACCTAGTCTCCATACTCCACAATGAGCAGTTCTTC. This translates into CATSRDLVSILHNEQFF.

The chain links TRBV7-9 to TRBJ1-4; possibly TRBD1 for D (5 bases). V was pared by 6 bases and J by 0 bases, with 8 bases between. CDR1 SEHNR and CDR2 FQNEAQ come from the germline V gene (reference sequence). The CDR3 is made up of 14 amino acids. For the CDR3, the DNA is TGTGCCAGCAGTCCGACAGCAACTAATGAAAAACTGTTTTTT. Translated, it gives CASSPTATNEKLFF.

CDR3 loop: CASSPKTAEARGANVLTF. CDR3 coding DNA: TGTGCCAGCTCACCTAAGACAGCAGAGGCGCGCGGGGCCAACGTCCTGACTTTC. The gene calls are TRBV18 and TRBJ2-6, with D perhaps TRBD1 (5 bases). The V end lost 3 bases, the J end lost 4 bases, and 19 bases lay between the germline ends. Germline CDR1 is KGHSH and CDR2 is LQKENI. The CDR3 runs to 18 residues.

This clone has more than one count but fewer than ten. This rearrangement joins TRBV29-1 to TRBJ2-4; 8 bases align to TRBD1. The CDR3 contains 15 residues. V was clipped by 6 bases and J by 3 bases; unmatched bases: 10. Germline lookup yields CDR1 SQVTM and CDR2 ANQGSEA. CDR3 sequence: CSVVGQVKGKNIQYF. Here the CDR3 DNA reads TGCAGCGTCGTGGGACAGGTTAAGGGCAAAAACATTCAGTACTTC.